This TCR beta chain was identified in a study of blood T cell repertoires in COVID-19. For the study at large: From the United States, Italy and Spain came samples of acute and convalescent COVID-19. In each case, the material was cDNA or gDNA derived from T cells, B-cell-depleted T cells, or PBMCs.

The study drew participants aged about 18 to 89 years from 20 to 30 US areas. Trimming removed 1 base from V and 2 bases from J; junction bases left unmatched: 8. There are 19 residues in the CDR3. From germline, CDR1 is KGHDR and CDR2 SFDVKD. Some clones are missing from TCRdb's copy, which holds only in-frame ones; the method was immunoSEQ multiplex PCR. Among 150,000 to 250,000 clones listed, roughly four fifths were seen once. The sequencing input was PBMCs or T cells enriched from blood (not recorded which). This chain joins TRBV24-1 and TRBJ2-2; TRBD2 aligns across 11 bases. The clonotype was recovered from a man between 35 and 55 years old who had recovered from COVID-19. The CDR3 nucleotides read TGTGCCACCAGTGATTTCCCCCGTAGCGGGAGGGCTAACACCGGGGAGCTGTTTTTT. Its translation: CATSDFPRSGRANTGELFF.